This TCR beta chain was recovered during a study of T cell responses to AZD1222 COVID-19 vaccine. The CDR3 is 13 residues long. With 8 bases removed from V and 0 bases from J, the gap between germline ends came to 10 bases. Notes on this clone: Its matching antigen is unknown.

Overall study findings and caveats: Clonal diversity was possibly underestimated, and white British individuals and females predominated among donors. At 160-218 and 743-854, vaccine-associated CD4 TCRs were dominant, and they spanned spike.

The table came from immunoSEQ multiplex PCR; TCRdb's copy has only in-frame clones and leaves some out. The sample yields some 84,000 clones, approximately 83% seen once. The V and J genes are TRBV12-3 or TRBV12-4 and TRBJ1-1; TRBD1 might be the D (5 bases). The sequenced sample was peripheral blood, obtained 28 days after the second AZD1222 dose. This TCR was recovered from an adult who received the AZD1222 COVID-19 vaccine. The CDR3, as DNA: TGTGCCAGCGGCACAGGAATGAACACTGAAGCTTTCTTT. As protein: CASGTGMNTEAFF.